These 16 T cell receptor beta chains share one sample of origin, sequenced in a study of OX40 agonist ivuxolimab in advanced cancers. The assay was immunoSEQ multiplex PCR, and TCRdb's table has in-frame clones only and misses some. The data hold tens of thousands of clones, with more than 75% observed a single time. The sequences come from CD4+ or CD8+ T cells sorted from blood, collected in a trial of the OX40 agonist ivuxolimab. These receptors were obtained from an adult with an advanced solid tumor such as melanoma, head and neck, liver or kidney cancer.

The CDR3 protein is CATEDTMNTEAFF. The CDR3 bases are TGTGCCACCGAAGACACTATGAACACTGAAGCTTTCTTT. V is TRBV28 and J is TRBJ1-1; D is unclear. The CDR3 contains 13 residues. The V gene lost 10 bases and the J gene lost 0 bases, with 12 bases spanning the gap. Germline assignment: CDR1 MDHEN and CDR2 SYDVKM.

CDR3 protein: CASSYHNRGSDGYTF. Here the CDR3 DNA reads TGTGCCAGCAGTTATCACAACAGGGGATCCGATGGCTACACCTTC. The chain joins TRBV6-5 to TRBJ1-2; 7 nucleotides line up with TRBD1. The CDR3 has 15 residues. After removal of 3 bases from V and 6 bases from J, the junction contained 10 bases not matched to a gene. Germline CDR1 is MNHEY and CDR2 is SVGAGI.

This clone has just a few counts. The chain combines TRBV28 with TRBJ1-2; 12 bases match TRBD1. CDR1 is MDHEN, CDR2 SYDVKM, per germline. V was pared by 5 bases and J by 7 bases, with 8 bases of the junction left unmatched. There are 15 residues in the CDR3. Written as DNA, the CDR3 is TGTGCCAGCAGTGGGGGGACAGGGGGCATGGGTGGCTACACCTTC. As protein: CASSGGTGGMGGYTF.

In the case of this clone: Other nucleotide sequences from this sample produce the same CDR3. V and J are TRBV28 and TRBJ1-1; no definite D call. The CDR3 totals 15 residues. Per germline, CDR1 MDHEN and CDR2 SYDVKM. Trimming removed 0 bases at V and 1 base at J, with 9 bases between. For the CDR3, the DNA is TGTGCCAGCAGTTTATGGGGCGGTGGGAACACTGAAGCTTTCTTT. Amino acid sequence: CASSLWGGGNTEAFF.

The CDR3 loop reads CASQVNGEADTQYF. The CDR3 region has the DNA TGCGCCAGCCAGGTGAACGGGGAGGCAGATACGCAGTATTTT. The chain is built from TRBV5-1 and TRBJ2-3; D perhaps matches TRBD2 (6 bases). V dropped 7 bases and J dropped 4 bases, with 16 bases sitting between them. The CDR3 runs to 14 residues. Germline lookup yields CDR1 SGHRS and CDR2 YFSETQ. The full variable domain, its missing parts supplied by reference TRBV5-1 and TRBJ2-3, is KAGVTQTPRYLIKTRGQQVTLSCSPISGHRSVSWYQQTPGQGLQFLFEYFSETQRNKGNFPGRFSGRQFSNSRSEMNVSTLELGDSALYLCASQVNGEADTQYFGPGTRLTVL.

J is TRBJ2-7 and V is TRBV29-1; 10 positions agree with TRBD1. Germline V CDR1 and CDR2: SQVTM, ANQGSEA. V gave up 5 bases and J gave up 3 bases; unmatched junction bases: 13. The CDR3 extends over 16 amino acids. This chain's CDR3 is CSVTPGQGNLVYEQYF. The CDR3 nucleotides are TGCAGCGTTACCCCGGGACAGGGGAACTTGGTCTACGAGCAGTACTTC.

The chain joins TRBV18 to TRBJ2-5; possibly TRBD1 for D (6 bases). The V end lost 6 bases, the J end lost 3 bases, and 8 bases lay between the germline ends. The CDR3 length is 12 residues. Germline V gene sequence: CDR1 KGHSH, CDR2 LQKENI. The CDR3 DNA reads as TGTGCCAGCTCGTACAGGGAAGAGACCCAGTACTTC. The encoded protein is CASSYREETQYF.

DNA of the CDR3: TGTGCCAGCAGTTACAGTGCAGCCCAAGAGACCCAGTACTTC. It translates to CASSYSAAQETQYF. This chain links TRBV6-5 with TRBJ2-5, with no clear D. The CDR3 has 14 amino acids. Germline V CDR1 and CDR2: MNHEY, SVGAGI. The V and J ends lost 2 bases and 1 base respectively, with 8 bases between them.

The rearrangement links TRBV10-3 to TRBJ2-2; no definite D call. Germline CDR1 is ENHRY and CDR2 is SYGVKD. The CDR3 is made up of 15 amino acids. V was cut by 0 bases and J by 1 base, with 6 bases left in between. CDR3 region: CAISESWGNTGELFF. CDR3 coding DNA: TGTGCCATCAGTGAGTCCTGGGGGAACACCGGGGAGCTGTTTTTT.

This chain connects TRBV7-3 to TRBJ2-3, with TRBD2 as a possible D gene (5 bases). The CDR3 has 15 amino acids. The V end lost 5 bases, the J end lost 1 base, and 13 bases lay between the germline ends. Germline V CDR1 and CDR2: SGHTA, FQGTGA. The CDR3 sequence is CASSIGVAGTDTQYF. The CDR3 coding sequence is TGTGCCAGCAGCATCGGGGTAGCCGGCACAGATACGCAGTATTTT.

This clone has only a few counts. This chain connects TRBV5-6 to TRBJ2-2; 8 bases fit TRBD2. The germline CDR1 and CDR2 sequences are SGHDT and YYEEEE. V lost 2 bases, J lost 7 bases, and 10 bases stayed unmatched. The CDR3 extends over 16 amino acids. In DNA form, the CDR3 reads TGTGCCAGCAGCTTAGGCGGGGGGCCTTCCGGCGGGGAGCTGTTTTTT. This encodes CASSLGGGPSGGELFF.

The chain recombines TRBV5-8 with TRBJ1-5, with D tentatively TRBD1 (6 bases). The ends were cut back, 0 bases at V and 5 bases at J, with 24 bases in the middle. This CDR3 is 19 amino acids long. In germline, CDR1 is SGHTS, CDR2 YDEGEE. The CDR3 protein is CASSLVQGTGPRLDQPQHF. The CDR3, as DNA: TGTGCCAGCAGCTTGGTACAGGGCACCGGGCCCCGGCTCGATCAGCCCCAGCATTTT.

The CDR3 loop is CASNQDRVGGTDTQYF. The CDR3 DNA is TGTGCCAGCAACCAAGACAGGGTGGGGGGTACAGATACGCAGTATTTT. This chain uses TRBV6-6 with TRBJ2-3; perhaps TRBD1 as D (7 bases). The V end was cut by 7 bases, the J end by 3 bases, with 20 bases between. CDR1 is MNHNY and CDR2 is SVGAGI in the germline V gene (reference sequence). This CDR3 is 16 amino acids long.

The chain joins TRBV7-9 to TRBJ2-3; unclear D gene. This CDR3 contains 14 residues. V dropped 3 bases and J dropped 0 bases, with 7 bases sitting between them. Germline lookup yields CDR1 SEHNR and CDR2 FQNEAQ (reference sequence). The CDR3 reads CASSFKVSTDTQYF. Here the CDR3 DNA reads TGTGCCAGCAGCTTCAAAGTTAGCACAGATACGCAGTATTTT.

This chain joins TRBV19 and TRBJ2-2; possible D gene TRBD1, 6 bases. Germline CDR1 LNHDA, CDR2 SQIVND (reference sequence). There are 16 residues in the CDR3. With 7 bases removed from V and 3 bases from J, the gap between germline ends came to 18 bases. In nucleotides, the CDR3 is TGTGCCAGTACCACGGCTACCGGGACATACACCGGGGAGCTGTTTTTT. Amino acids: CASTTATGTYTGELFF.

This clone has more than one count but fewer than ten. The rearrangement links TRBV5-1 to TRBJ1-3; D not resolved. The CDR3 runs to 14 residues. V lost 0 bases to trimming and J lost 2 bases, with 6 bases between them. The germline CDR1 and CDR2 sequences are SGHRS and YFSETQ. This CDR3 reads CASSLGSTGNTIYF. The CDR3 nucleotides are TGCGCCAGCAGCTTGGGTTCAACTGGAAACACCATATATTTT.